The sequence of this T cell receptor (beta chain) was determined in a study of blood T cell repertoires in COVID-19. Turning to the study itself: Samples came from the United States, Italy and Spain, spanning acute and convalescent COVID-19.

V lost 7 bases to trimming and J lost 2 bases, with 15 bases between them. Germline loops: CDR1 MNHEY, CDR2 SMNVEV (reference sequence). The CDR3 has 14 residues. In the source study's methods: Scientists estimated how many nucleated cells there were by amplifying reference gene primers. Only in-frame clones appear in the TCRdb table, and some are missing; sequencing was by immunoSEQ multiplex PCR. V, J and clone size were drawn from that table, and D and trimming were deduced from the DNA. Counted here are roughly 260,000 clones, about 89% occurring once; the ten biggest clones make up around 10%. This clonotype was sampled from a man in his forties who had recovered from COVID-19. The sample taken for sequencing was peripheral blood. The rearrangement joins TRBV27 to TRBJ2-7, with a tentative D call TRBD2 (5 bases). The CDR3 protein is CASNAQRGTYEQYF. CDR3 sequence (DNA): TGTGCCAGCAATGCGCAACGGGGAACCTACGAGCAGTACTTC.